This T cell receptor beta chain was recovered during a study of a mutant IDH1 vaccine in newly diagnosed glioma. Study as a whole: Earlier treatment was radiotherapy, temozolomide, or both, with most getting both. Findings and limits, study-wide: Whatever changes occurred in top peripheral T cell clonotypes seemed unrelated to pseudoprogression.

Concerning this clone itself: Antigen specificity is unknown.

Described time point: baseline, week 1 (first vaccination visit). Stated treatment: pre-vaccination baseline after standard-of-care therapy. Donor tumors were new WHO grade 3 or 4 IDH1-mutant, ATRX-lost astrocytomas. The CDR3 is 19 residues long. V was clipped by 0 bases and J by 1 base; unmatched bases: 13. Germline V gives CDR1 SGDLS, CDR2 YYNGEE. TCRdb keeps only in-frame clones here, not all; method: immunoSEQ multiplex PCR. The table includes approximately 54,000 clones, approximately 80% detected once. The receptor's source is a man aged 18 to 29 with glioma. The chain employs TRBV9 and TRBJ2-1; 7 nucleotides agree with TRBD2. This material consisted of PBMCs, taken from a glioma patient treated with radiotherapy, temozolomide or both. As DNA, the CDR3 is TGTGCCAGCAGCGTAGGCTTTTGGAGGAGCGGGGAATCCTACAATGAGCAGTTCTTC. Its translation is CASSVGFWRSGESYNEQFF.